A selection of T cell receptor beta chains follows, all from one sample in a study of cytomegalovirus exposure and HLA in healthy donors. Data came from immunoSEQ multiplex PCR; TCRdb stores just in-frame clones and leaves some out. Of 100,000 to 150,000 clones in the sample, about 85% were seen once. Input material: PBMCs. The receptors were gathered from a boy aged 5-17 years in good health and CMV-seronegative. Each CDR3 is given with its conserved first and last residue. A D gene is named only where the DNA matches it firmly. Size is omitted from some rows. Given values are once, few, many or a class for expanded clones.

J,V,size,D,CDR3,DNA
TRBJ1-2,TRBV4-2,NA,NA,CASSQPGIQLYGYTF,TGTGCCAGCAGCCAACCAGGGATCCAGCTCTATGGCTACACCTTC
TRBJ2-1,TRBV11-2,NA,TRBD1,CASSVTPGQAYNEQFF,TGTGCCAGCAGCGTCACCCCCGGACAGGCATACAATGAGCAGTTCTTC
TRBJ2-2,TRBV9,NA,NA,CASSVVYGELFF,TGTGCCAGCAGCGTAGTGTACGGGGAGCTGTTTTTT
TRBJ2-7,TRBV5-6,NA,NA,CASKNRAESREQYF,TGTGCCAGCAAGAATAGAGCTGAATCTCGGGAGCAGTACTTC
TRBJ2-6,TRBV30,NA,NA,CAWRVRGGYSGANVLTF,TGTGCCTGGAGAGTTCGCGGTGGTTACTCTGGGGCCAACGTCCTGACTTTC
TRBJ1-1,TRBV13,NA,NA,CASSLGGLNTEAFF,TGTGCCAGCAGCTTGGGGGGTCTGAACACTGAAGCTTTCTTT
TRBJ2-5,TRBV4-3,NA,NA,CASSQDRGETQYF,TGCGCCAGCAGCCAAGATCGGGGAGAGACCCAGTACTTC
TRBJ1-2,TRBV4-1,NA,NA,CASSQEQGFYGYTF,TGCGCCAGCAGCCAAGAACAGGGTTTCTATGGCTACACCTTC
TRBJ1-1,TRBV10-1,NA,NA,CASRQGYTEAFF,TGCGCCAGCAGACAGGGTTACACTGAAGCTTTCTTT
TRBJ2-2,TRBV7-2,NA,TRBD1,CASSRMGTANTGELFF,TGTGCCAGCAGCCGGATGGGGACAGCGAACACCGGGGAGCTGTTTTTT
TRBJ1-2,TRBV6-5,NA,NA,CASMLSAAANYGYTF,TGTGCCAGCATGCTCTCGGCTGCGGCTAACTATGGCTACACCTTC
TRBJ1-2,TRBV30,NA,TRBD1,CAWMGQGHYGYTF,TGTGCCTGGATGGGACAGGGGCACTATGGCTACACCTTC
TRBJ1-2,TRBV7-2,NA,NA,CASSLLGDRGGYTF,TGTGCCAGCAGCTTATTAGGTGATAGGGGTGGCTACACCTTC
TRBJ1-3,TRBV19,NA,NA,CAGTEVNRVNGNTIYF,TGTGCCGGTACAGAGGTCAACCGGGTGAATGGAAACACCATATATTTT
TRBJ2-1,TRBV27,NA,NA,CASSLGQGGLAGRNEQFF,TGTGCCAGCAGTTTAGGCCAGGGGGGTCTAGCGGGCCGCAATGAGCAGTTCTTC
TRBJ1-1,TRBV4-1,NA,TRBD1,CASSQDRGQRLNTEAFF,TGCGCCAGCAGCCAAGATCGGGGACAGAGATTGAACACTGAAGCTTTCTTT
TRBJ2-3,TRBV9,once,NA,CASSSKIGVADTQYF,TGTGCCAGCAGCTCTAAAATAGGGGTAGCAGATACGCAGTATTTT
TRBJ1-2,TRBV6-5,NA,NA,CASSSPVYGYTF,TGTGCCAGCAGTTCGCCAGTCTATGGCTACACCTTC
TRBJ2-7,TRBV2,once,TRBD2,CASSALTGGFDEQYF,TGTGCCAGCAGTGCCCTTACGGGAGGATTCGACGAGCAGTACTTC
TRBJ2-5,TRBV7-2,NA,NA,CASSLALSGFETQYF,TGTGCCAGCAGCTTAGCGCTGTCGGGTTTCGAGACCCAGTACTTC
TRBJ2-6,TRBV14,NA,NA,CASSSREGALLGANVLTF,TGTGCCAGCAGCTCCCGGGAGGGGGCGCTTCTTGGGGCCAACGTCCTGACTTTC
TRBJ1-6,TRBV4-3,few,NA,CASSQDEGYNSPLHF,TGCGCCAGCAGCCAAGATGAGGGTTATAATTCACCCCTCCACTTT
TRBJ2-5,TRBV4-2,NA,NA,CASSQDKGKETQYF,TGTGCCAGCAGCCAAGATAAGGGGAAAGAGACCCAGTACTTC
TRBJ1-5,TRBV19,NA,TRBD1,CASTVTGWNQPQHF,TGTGCCAGTACCGTGACAGGGTGGAATCAGCCCCAGCATTTT
TRBJ2-7,TRBV7-6,NA,NA,CASSSLGLFYEQYF,TGTGCCAGCAGCTCCCTGGGACTTTTCTACGAGCAGTACTTC
TRBJ1-5,TRBV21-1,once,NA,CASSKPRPLGSGSNQPQHF,TGTGCCAGCAGCAAGCCCCGACCCCTCGGGAGCGGAAGCAATCAGCCCCAGCATTTT
TRBJ1-1,TRBV5-1,NA,TRBD1,CASSHGQGQTEAFF,TGCGCCAGCAGCCACGGACAGGGCCAAACTGAAGCTTTCTTT
TRBJ2-7,TRBV7-2,NA,TRBD2,CASSLTSTSGRASSYEQYF,TGTGCCAGCAGCTTAACCTCAACTAGCGGGAGGGCCTCGTCCTACGAGCAGTACTTC
TRBJ2-7,TRBV13,NA,TRBD1,CASSWKTRDRGYEQYF,TGTGCCAGCAGCTGGAAGACCCGGGACAGGGGCTACGAGCAGTACTTC
TRBJ2-1,TRBV2,NA,TRBD2,CASSKTSGGYNEQFF,TGTGCCAGCAGCAAAACTAGCGGGGGCTACAATGAGCAGTTCTTC
TRBJ2-7,TRBV9,NA,NA,CASSVGSMGRGSYEQYF,TGTGCCAGCAGCGTAGGGTCTATGGGCAGGGGTTCCTACGAGCAGTACTTC
TRBJ2-7,TRBV19,NA,TRBD2,CASSGEGGRSEQYF,TGTGCCAGTAGTGGGGAAGGCGGGAGATCCGAGCAGTACTTC
TRBJ2-5,TRBV9,once,TRBD2,CASSGGLAGVNLQETQYF,TGTGCCAGCAGCGGTGGACTAGCGGGGGTCAACCTCCAAGAGACCCAGTACTTC
TRBJ1-2,TRBV5-5,few,TRBD1,CASTGLGQGTYGYTF,TGTGCCAGCACAGGGCTAGGACAGGGAACTTATGGCTACACCTTC
TRBJ2-1,TRBV5-1,NA,NA,CASSSEPSSYNEQFF,TGCGCCAGCAGCTCGGAGCCGAGCTCCTACAATGAGCAGTTCTTC
TRBJ1-2,TRBV7-3,few,NA,CASSLSSLPSGGYTF,TGTGCCAGCAGCTTATCTTCGTTACCCTCGGGTGGCTACACCTTC
TRBJ1-2,TRBV2,NA,TRBD1,CASSGQGATGYTF,TGTGCCAGCAGTGGACAGGGGGCGACGGGGTACACCTTC
TRBJ2-3,TRBV30,NA,TRBD2,CAWSVRAGNTQYF,TGTGCCTGGAGTGTACGAGCGGGGAATACGCAGTATTTT
TRBJ2-2,TRBV14,NA,NA,CASSHLNTGELFF,TGTGCCAGCAGCCACTTGAACACCGGGGAGCTGTTTTTT
TRBJ1-5,TRBV6-4,NA,TRBD1,CASSDLWRWDRGHDNQPQHF,TGTGCCAGCAGTGATCTATGGCGTTGGGACAGGGGGCACGACAATCAGCCCCAGCATTTT
TRBJ1-2,TRBV6-6,NA,NA,CASSPSSYYGYTF,TGTGCCAGCAGTCCTAGTTCTTACTATGGCTACACCTTC
TRBJ2-7,TRBV6-5,NA,TRBD2,CASSYGTNYEQYF,TGTGCCAGCAGTTACGGGACTAACTACGAGCAGTACTTC
TRBJ2-3,TRBV7-2,NA,NA,CASSHREFYTDTQYF,TGTGCCAGCAGCCACAGGGAATTCTACACAGATACGCAGTATTTT
TRBJ2-1,TRBV30,NA,NA,CAWITGASYNEQFF,TGTGCCTGGATAACTGGTGCTTCCTACAATGAGCAGTTCTTC
TRBJ2-5,TRBV9,once,TRBD2,CASTPGAGDKTQYF,TGTGCCAGTACCCCCGGAGCGGGGGATAAGACCCAGTACTTC
TRBJ1-2,TRBV28,once,NA,CASSLGRGYGYTF,TGTGCCAGCAGTTTAGGTCGGGGATATGGCTACACCTTC
TRBJ2-3,TRBV6-1,NA,TRBD2,CASSEGLLTDTQYF,TGTGCCAGCAGTGAGGGACTACTCACAGATACGCAGTATTTT
TRBJ2-5,TRBV9,once,NA,CASSVDGRIQETQYF,TGTGCCAGCAGCGTAGACGGGAGAATCCAAGAGACCCAGTACTTC
TRBJ2-7,TRBV4-1,NA,NA,CASSQEGVSSAEQYF,TGCGCCAGCAGCCAAGAGGGAGTTAGTTCGGCCGAGCAGTACTTC
TRBJ2-1,TRBV5-6,NA,TRBD1,CASSRPGQGASSSYNEQFF,TGTGCCAGCAGCCGTCCGGGACAGGGGGCTTCGAGCTCCTACAATGAGCAGTTCTTC
TRBJ2-3,TRBV7-2,NA,TRBD2,CASSTLAGGPDTQYF,TGTGCCAGCTCCACTTTAGCGGGAGGACCAGATACGCAGTATTTT
TRBJ2-5,TRBV9,NA,NA,CASSGTGWETQYF,TGTGCCAGCAGTGGAACAGGGTGGGAGACCCAGTACTTC
TRBJ1-1,TRBV5-4,once,TRBD1,CASSLADDRAEAFF,TGTGCCAGCAGCTTGGCGGACGACAGGGCTGAAGCTTTCTTT
TRBJ2-3,TRBV2,NA,NA,CASSGTVGGDTQYF,TGTGCCAGCAGTGGGACAGTGGGCGGAGATACGCAGTATTTT
TRBJ2-1,TRBV29-1,NA,TRBD2,CSVESGSRYSEQFF,TGCAGCGTTGAAAGCGGGAGCCGATATAGTGAGCAGTTCTTC
TRBJ1-5,TRBV5-4,NA,NA,CASSLQGSEISQPQHF,TGTGCCAGCAGCTTGCAGGGGTCGGAAATTTCTCAGCCCCAGCATTTT
TRBJ2-1,TRBV19,NA,TRBD2,CASNRVGREFYNEQFF,TGTGCCAGTAATCGAGTGGGGCGGGAGTTCTACAATGAGCAGTTCTTC
TRBJ2-7,TRBV29-1,NA,TRBD1,CSAKTGGGYEQYF,TGCAGCGCGAAGACAGGGGGGGGCTACGAGCAGTACTTC
TRBJ1-3,TRBV5-8,NA,TRBD1,CASSFGQGAGNTIYF,TGTGCCAGCAGCTTCGGACAGGGGGCTGGAAACACCATATATTTT